Below, 22 T cell receptor beta chains from the same sample are listed, as sequenced in a study of blood T cell repertoires in COVID-19. Sequencing used immunoSEQ multiplex PCR; TCRdb keeps in-frame clones, though not all of them. The table includes approximately 120,000 clones, 84% detected once. Sequenced sample: peripheral blood. Receptor source: a woman aged 50 to 65 with acute or convalescent COVID-19.

In this sample, this clone turned up a few times. The chain is built from TRBV10-3 and TRBJ1-1; tentatively, D is TRBD1 (6 bases). This CDR3 region has 16 residues. Germline CDR1 and CDR2: ENHRY and SYGVKD. V lost 3 bases and J lost 6, with 20 bases in between. CDR3 bases: TGTGCCATCAGTGACCCGACAGGTTCTAGAGGGGCTGAAGCTTTCTTT. It translates to CAISDPTGSRGAEAFF.

This rearrangement joins TRBV6-5 to TRBJ1-4; D unclear. Germline V lookup: CDR1 MNHEY, CDR2 SVGAGI. The CDR3 length is 11 residues. V was pared by 10 bases and J by 8 bases, with 11 bases between. CDR3 sequence reads: CATQDSEKLFF. In nucleotides, the CDR3 is TGTGCCACCCAGGATTCCGAAAAACTGTTTTTT.

The chain joins TRBV5-1 to TRBJ1-1; unclear D gene. The germline V and J ends were trimmed by 4 bases and 1 base, with 11 bases remaining between them. CDR1 is SGHRS, CDR2 YFSETQ, per germline. This CDR3 has 14 amino acids. CDR3: CASSPENTNTEAFF. The CDR3 nucleotides read TGCGCCAGCAGCCCGGAGAACACGAACACTGAAGCTTTCTTT.

The chain couples TRBV30 to TRBJ2-3; TRBD1 matches 7 bases. The CDR3 spans 14 residues. CDR1 is GTSNPN and CDR2 is SVGIG in the germline V gene (reference sequence). The V gene end was trimmed by 4 bases and the J gene end by 2 bases; junction bases not matched to a gene: 6. DNA for the CDR3: TGTGCCTGGAACCCGACAGGGAACACAGATACGCAGTATTTT. It is translated as CAWNPTGNTDTQYF.

The gene calls are TRBV9 and TRBJ1-6; D possibly corresponds to TRBD1 (6 bases). This CDR3 has 15 amino acids. The germline V gene encodes CDR1 SGDLS and CDR2 YYNGEE. Deletions cut 0 bases from V and 7 bases from J, with 11 bases between. In DNA, the CDR3 is TGTGCCAGCAGCGTAGCGGCCAGGGGCAATTCACCCCTCCACTTT. Translated: CASSVAARGNSPLHF.

This chain uses TRBV5-1 with TRBJ1-1, with D tentatively TRBD1 (5 bases). The CDR3 totals 17 residues. Germline CDR1 and CDR2: SGHRS and YFSETQ. V lost 4 bases, J lost 0 bases, and 19 bases lay in between. CDR3 loop: CASSLIGGTLMNTEAFF. In DNA form, the CDR3 reads TGCGCCAGCAGCCTAATTGGGGGGACGCTAATGAACACTGAAGCTTTCTTT.

This sequence joins TRBV19 and TRBJ2-7, with a tentative D call TRBD1 (5 bases). The germline V gene encodes CDR1 LNHDA and CDR2 SQIVND (reference sequence). The V gene lost 2 bases and the J gene lost 6 bases, with 17 bases spanning the gap. The CDR3 covers 15 residues. The CDR3 spells CASSIFRGAPPEQYF. The DNA for the CDR3 is TGTGCCAGTAGTATATTTAGGGGCGCCCCACCCGAGCAGTACTTC. Full variable domain (missing parts from reference TRBV19 and TRBJ2-7): DGGITQSPKYLFRKEGQNVTLSCEQNLNHDAMYWYRQDPGQGLRLIYYSQIVNDFQKGDIAEGYSVSREKKESFPLTVTSAQKNPTAFYLCASSIFRGAPPEQYFGPGTRLTVT.

The rearrangement links TRBV6-5 to TRBJ1-1; 9 bases are shared with TRBD1. Germline V gene data show CDR1 as MNHEY and CDR2 as SVGAGI. The length of the CDR3 is 15 residues. Losses at the gene ends were 4 bases for V and 0 bases for J; bases not matched to a gene: 3. The CDR3 reads CASSFRTGVNTEAFF. The CDR3 region has the DNA TGTGCCAGCAGTTTTCGGACAGGGGTGAACACTGAAGCTTTCTTT.

This clone has a single count. The chain carries TRBV30 and TRBJ2-3; tentative D call: TRBD1 (5 bases). V was clipped by 3 bases and J by 1 base, with 11 bases between them. This CDR3 comprises 14 residues. The germline CDR1 and CDR2 sequences are GTSNPN and SVGIG (reference sequence). CDR3 in DNA: TGTGCCTGGAGGGCAGGGTCAGGCACAGATACGCAGTATTTT. Protein product: CAWRAGSGTDTQYF.

The chain combines TRBV2 with TRBJ1-1; 8 bases line up with TRBD1. The CDR3 consists of 13 residues. Unmatched junction bases numbered 5, after V lost 7 bases and J lost 4 bases. Germline V gene lookup returns CDR1 SNHLY and CDR2 FYNNEI. CDR3 coding DNA: TGTGCCAGCACCGGACAGGGTCTCACTGAAGCTTTCTTT. Its protein product is CASTGQGLTEAFF. Using reference TRBV2 and TRBJ1-1 for the parts outside the CDR3, the full variable domain is EPEVTQTPSHQVTQMGQEVILRCVPISNHLYFYWYRQILGQKVEFLVSFYNNEISEKSEIFDDQFSVERPDGSNFTLKIRSTKLEDSAMYFCASTGQGLTEAFFGQGTRLTVV.

The CDR3 protein is CASNKRGEGEQFF. In DNA, the CDR3 is TGTGCCAGTAACAAGCGGGGTGAGGGTGAGCAGTTCTTC. This chain connects TRBV19 to TRBJ2-1, with 7 bases identical to TRBD2. The trim removed 7 bases at V and 9 bases at J, leaving 9 bases unmatched. Germline V CDR1 and CDR2: LNHDA, SQIVND (reference sequence). There are 13 residues in the CDR3.

This rearrangement joins TRBV11-2 to TRBJ1-2, with TRBD1 matching over 8 bases. Germline V gene sequence: CDR1 SGHAT, CDR2 FQNNGV. The CDR3 covers 13 residues. The V gene end was trimmed by 5 bases and the J gene end by 4 bases; junction bases not matched to a gene: 3. The CDR3 nucleotides are TGTGCCAGCAGCCCCCAGGGGGCCTATGGCTACACCTTC. Translated: CASSPQGAYGYTF.

This chain uses TRBV9 with TRBJ1-1; D unclear. The CDR3 covers 16 residues. Germline lookup yields CDR1 SGDLS and CDR2 YYNGEE. Between the trimmed V and J ends, which lost 4 bases and 1 base, there was a span of 17 bases. The CDR3 loop reads CASSPRSGQTNTEAFF. The DNA of the CDR3 is TGTGCCAGCAGCCCAAGGTCTGGGCAGACGAACACTGAAGCTTTCTTT.

The chain links TRBV19 to TRBJ1-1, with TRBD1 identical over 10 bases. The length of the CDR3 is 16 residues. In germline, CDR1 is LNHDA, CDR2 SQIVND (reference sequence). The V gene end was trimmed by 5 bases and the J gene end by 6 bases; junction bases not matched to a gene: 12. The CDR3 sequence is CASSQPGQGGRAEAFF. CDR3 nucleotide sequence: TGTGCCAGTAGTCAACCCGGACAGGGGGGTCGGGCTGAAGCTTTCTTT.

The CDR3: CASGRGTGQESGAWANVLTF. The CDR3 DNA reads as TGTGCTAGTGGACGGGGGACAGGGCAAGAGTCGGGGGCCTGGGCCAACGTCCTGACTTTC. This chain uses TRBV12-5 with TRBJ2-6; TRBD1 agrees at 9 bases. The CDR3 sequence is 20 residues long. In germline, CDR1 is LGHNT, CDR2 FRNRAP. V gave up 6 bases and J gave up 5 bases; unmatched junction bases: 20.

V usage is TRBV25-1 and J usage is TRBJ2-1; 11 positions match TRBD1. The germline V gene encodes CDR1 MGHDK and CDR2 SYGVNS. This CDR3 region has 15 residues. The J segment lost 6 bases and the V segment lost 10 bases, leaving 11 bases of the junction unmatched. The DNA of the CDR3 is TGTGCCACCGCGCCGGGACAGGGGGGCCTCAATGAGCAGTTCTTC. Translated, it gives CATAPGQGGLNEQFF.

This clone was observed a few times. V is TRBV11-2 and J is TRBJ1-2; D unclear. Deletions cut 1 base from V and 5 bases from J, with 23 bases between. Germline lookup yields CDR1 SGHAT and CDR2 FQNNGV. The CDR3 has 18 residues. The CDR3 coding sequence is TGTGCCAGCAGCTTAGGAAGTTTAATATCGGGATATATATATGGCTACACCTTC. Translation gives CASSLGSLISGYIYGYTF.

The chain has TRBV11-1 and TRBJ2-3, with 9 bases identical to TRBD1. The CDR3 covers 14 residues. J was trimmed by 8 bases and V by 5 bases; bases with no gene match: 8. Germline CDR1 and CDR2: SGHAT and FQDESV (reference sequence). CDR3 bases: TGTGCCAGCAGCCGGGACAGGGAAGTGAGTACGCAGTATTTT. Residues: CASSRDREVSTQYF.

The chain combines TRBV5-1 with TRBJ1-2; tentatively, D is TRBD1 (5 bases). CDR3 size: 14 residues. V dropped 2 bases and J dropped 4 bases, with 12 bases sitting between them. Germline V gene lookup returns CDR1 SGHRS and CDR2 YFSETQ. As DNA, the CDR3 is TGCGCCAGCAGCTTCGTGCAGGGTGTCTATGGCTACACCTTC. Protein: CASSFVQGVYGYTF.

The chain has TRBV29-1 and TRBJ1-4; no definite D call. CDR1 and CDR2 from the germline V gene are SQVTM and ANQGSEA. CDR3 length equals 13 residues. V lost 7 bases and J 4 bases, leaving 13 bases between the germline ends. The CDR3 region has the DNA TGCAGCGCTAGACGCGCGGTTAATGAAAAACTGTTTTTT. Its protein is CSARRAVNEKLFF.

The chain joins TRBV5-1 to TRBJ1-1; TRBD1 might be the D (6 bases). Trimming pared 4 bases from V and 4 bases from J, leaving 17 bases between. This CDR3 is built from 15 residues. Per the germline V gene, CDR1 is SGHRS and CDR2 is YFSETQ. The CDR3 nucleotides are TGCGCCAGCAGCCCGCAGGGGATCCAGCCCACTGAAGCTTTCTTT. It specifies CASSPQGIQPTEAFF.

DNA of the CDR3: TGTGCCAGCAGTTACGGGCTAGGGGTCTATGAGCAGTTCTTC. Translated, it gives CASSYGLGVYEQFF. The chain combines TRBV6-6 with TRBJ2-1; tentative D call: TRBD1 (5 bases). The germline gives CDR1 MNHNY, CDR2 SVGAGI (reference sequence). The CDR3 runs 14 residues. V lost 2 bases, J lost 8 bases, and 13 bases lay in between.